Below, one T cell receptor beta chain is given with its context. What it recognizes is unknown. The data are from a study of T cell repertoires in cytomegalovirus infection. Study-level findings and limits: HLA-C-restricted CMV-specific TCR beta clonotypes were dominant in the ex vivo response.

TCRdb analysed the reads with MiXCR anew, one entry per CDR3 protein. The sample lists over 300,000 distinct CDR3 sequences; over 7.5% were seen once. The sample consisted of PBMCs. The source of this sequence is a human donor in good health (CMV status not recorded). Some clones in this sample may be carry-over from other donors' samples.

The DNA of the CDR3 is TGTGCCACCAGCCATCTCCCCCAGGGGGATCAGCCCCAGCATTTT. Protein sequence: CATSHLPQGDQPQHF. The chain joins TRBV15 to TRBJ1-5; the match to TRBD1 covers 7 bases. This CDR3 is built from 15 residues. V shed 5 bases, J shed 5 bases, and the junction held 9 bases outside the gene matches. Germline CDR1 LNHNV, CDR2 YYDKDF (reference sequence).